The clone carrying this T cell receptor (beta chain) was seen ten or more times. The time point was: sample taken at primary tumor resection. From the 5' RACE reads, TCRdb called clonotypes with MiXCR, one entry per CDR3 protein. The sample holds approximately 40,000 distinct CDR3 sequences; less than 6.5% are singletons and the top ten take about a quarter. This entry comes from a study of spatial heterogeneity in lung cancer. The V and J ends lost 5 bases and 0 bases respectively, with 17 bases between them. CDR1 SGHAT and CDR2 FQNNGV come from the germline V gene. The CDR3 is 17 residues long. This chain joins TRBV11-2 and TRBJ2-4; tentative D call: TRBD2 (6 bases). Sequences were derived from PBMCs, sampled at surgery. The receptor was isolated from a female donor with early-stage non-small cell lung cancer. The CDR3 coding sequence is TGTGCCAGCAGCCCCCTTTGGAGGGTGACAGCCAAAAACATTCAGTACTTC. Amino acid sequence: CASSPLWRVTAKNIQYF. Filled out from reference TRBV11-2 and TRBJ2-4, the complete variable domain reads EAGVAQSPRYKIIEKRQSVAFWCNPISGHATLYWYQQILGQGPKLLIQFQNNGVVDDSQLPKDRFSAERLKGVDSTLKIQPAKLEDSAVYLCASSPLWRVTAKNIQYFGAGTRLSVL.